This T cell receptor beta chain is from a study of control samples from healthy donors and cancer patients. In its sample, this clone was seen a few times. CDR1 is ENHRY and CDR2 is SYGVKD in the germline V gene. The CDR3 loop spans 14 amino acids. Trimming pared 6 bases from V and 4 bases from J, leaving 15 bases between. Assay used: immunoSEQ multiplex PCR; TCRdb lists only in-frame clones, some missing. The table has about 77,000 clones, about 92% seen once. The sequence was collected from a woman in her fifties or sixties in good health. The sequenced material came from blood. The chain employs TRBV10-3 and TRBJ2-5; either TRBD1 or TRBD2 may supply D (6 bases each). The CDR3 nucleotides read TGTGCCATCAGGCCCGGGGGCGAGGGAGAGACCCAGTACTTC. This codes for CAIRPGGEGETQYF.